Shown below are 2 T cell receptor beta chains from a single sample sequenced in a study of CD8+ T cells in alopecia areata (dated by TCRdb to 2016 to 2018). The receptor library was made with the immunoSEQ multiplex PCR assay. RNA was extracted from all samples and reverse transcribed into cDNA as template for TCR sequencing. TCRdb obtained this table from immuneACCESS and retained in-frame rearrangements with V and J assigned. These tables miss some clones; where compared with another copy, unresolved V genes account for less than half of the shortfall, and the remainder is unexplained. Recorded for this sample are 110,000 to 150,000 clones; roughly 62% of them occurred a single time. The ten largest clonotypes hold 5% to 7.5% of the sample. Per the publication, the time point label means: baseline before oral tofacitinib. Sample: CD4+ T cells sorted from blood, taken at week 0. These receptors all come from a human donor with alopecia areata.

This clone appeared a few times. The gene calls are TRBV29-1 and TRBJ1-1; no definite D call. This CDR3 spans 13 amino acids. Trimming removed 4 bases at V and 5 bases at J, with 14 bases between. Germline V CDR1 and CDR2: SQVTM, ANQGSEA. This chain's CDR3 is CSVASPRKTEAFF. The DNA of the CDR3 is TGCAGCGTTGCCAGTCCTAGGAAAACTGAAGCTTTCTTT.

V is TRBV4-1 and J is TRBJ1-1; D remains ambiguous. V lost 2 bases to trimming and J lost 2 bases, with 6 bases between them. In germline, CDR1 is MGHRA, CDR2 YSYEKL. The CDR3 contains 13 residues. The CDR3 DNA follows: TGCGCCAGCAGCCAACAGGTTAACACTGAAGCTTTCTTT. Protein sequence: CASSQQVNTEAFF.